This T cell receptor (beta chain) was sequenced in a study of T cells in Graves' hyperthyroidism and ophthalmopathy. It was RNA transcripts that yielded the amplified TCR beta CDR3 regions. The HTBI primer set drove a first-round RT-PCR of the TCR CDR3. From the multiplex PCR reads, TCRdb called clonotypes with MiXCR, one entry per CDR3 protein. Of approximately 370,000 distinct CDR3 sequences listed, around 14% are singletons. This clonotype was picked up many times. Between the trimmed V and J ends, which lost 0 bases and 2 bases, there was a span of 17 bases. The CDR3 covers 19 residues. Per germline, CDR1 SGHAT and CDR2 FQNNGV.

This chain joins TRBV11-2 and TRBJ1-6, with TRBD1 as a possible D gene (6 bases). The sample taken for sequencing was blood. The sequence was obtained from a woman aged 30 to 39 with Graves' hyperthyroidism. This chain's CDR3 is CASSLDRDTGGTYNSPLHF. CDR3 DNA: TGTGCCAGCAGCTTAGACCGGGACACCGGGGGCACCTATAATTCACCCCTCCACTTT.